The entry below gives a single TCR beta chain sequence along with its context. In this sample, this clonotype turned up a few times. The antigen it binds to is not known. Base qualities are not provided; no much larger clone lies one nucleotide away. This entry belongs to a study of T cells in Graves' hyperthyroidism and ophthalmopathy (dated by TCRdb to about 2019). Concerning the study at large: Peripheral blood samples were taken at initial diagnosis, before any treatment was given. TCR V-J signatures able to tell the groups apart were searched for in a discovery cohort of some 97 patients, of whom 40 to 45 had Graves' ophthalmopathy and roughly 59 had stable Graves' hyperthyroidism. An independent validation cohort of 18 to 20 hyperthyroidism patients and about 16 patients who later progressed to ophthalmopathy tested prospective prediction of ophthalmopathy. The roughly 100 discovery patients were divided at random into training and test sets in a 7:3 ratio. In six Graves' hyperthyroidism patients, the study also compared T-cell repertoires from thyroid tissue with T-cell repertoires from blood. After blood sampling, hyperthyroidism patients were treated with methimazole at a starting dose of 30 mg daily, and ophthalmopathy patients were treated with high-dose intravenous methylprednisolone. The paper describes TCR Vbeta CDR3 sequencing of around 140 peripheral blood samples, made up of some 40 ophthalmopathy patients, over 70 hyperthyroidism patients and roughly 17 progressor patients.

TCR beta CDR3 regions were amplified from RNA transcripts. For the first round of RT-PCR on the TCR CDR3, the HTBI primer set was used together with the Qiagen OneStep RT-PCR kit. Libraries were constructed in a second round of multiplex PCR, after which size selection and purification were carried out. Paired-end sequencing of the libraries was performed with 100 bp reads on an Illumina HiSeq2000. From the authors' description of their analysis: SOAPnuke was used to process the raw data, removing reads that contained adapters or uncalled bases, had a mean Phred below 15, or lacked an exact match to the constant primer or identifier. High-quality paired reads were merged using COPE v1.2.5, and each unique nucleotide sequence was defined as a clonotype. MiTCR v1.1 was used to align the clonotypes against IMGT TRBV, TRBD and TRBJ reference segments. Only V-J combinations with frequency above 0.0001, covering roughly 99% of repertoires, were analysed. A TCS score was defined as the ratio of F50 (clonal expansion) to E x V (chaos), with BLOSUM62-based TCRdist applied between CDR3 peptides within each V-J. Welch's t-statistics and random forest reduced 450 to 600 V-J features to fewer than 15, which were used in a naive Bayes classifier (R e1071). TCRdb's own reprocessing of the public reads used fastp at Q25 and MiXCR and kept productive beta chains. Each record represents a unique CDR3 protein, reported with the most common genes and DNA among its rows. TCRdb's processing, not the authors', yielded these V and J calls. The table for this sample lists hundreds of thousands of distinct CDR3 sequences; approximately 15% of them were counted only once. Of the sample, approximately 12% falls within the top ten clones.

Study-level results and caveats: A model built on a 13 V-J signature distinguished ophthalmopathy from stable hyperthyroidism, reaching about 89% sensitivity and approximately 81% specificity in cross-validation and 80%/75% in testing. No statistical method was used to fix the sample size in advance, and group allocation was not hidden from the investigators. In validation, the model predicted progression to ophthalmopathy with over 60% sensitivity and approximately 74% specificity, a median of about six months before onset. Most expanded thyroid clonotypes (frequency above 0.001) were also detected in blood, a finding suggesting that blood repertoires may reflect thyroid immune responses.

The CDR3 runs 14 amino acids, cysteine and phenylalanine included. Here the CDR3 DNA is all that survives: 42 bases in frame from base 1. The germline V gene (reference sequence) supplies CDR1 MNHEY and CDR2 SMNVEV. Trimming accounts for 6 bases at V and 7 bases at J, while the number of junction bases matched to no gene is 7. Ophthalmopathy patients had moderately to severely active disease, Clinical Activity Score of at least 3, NOSPECS grade of at least 4, and duration under 3 months. Patients with uncontrolled infections, other autoimmune diseases, pregnancy or lactation were excluded. Diagnoses were established on the basis of clinical symptoms, serum thyroxine and TRAb, thyroid ultrasound, and orbital computed tomography. PBMCs were isolated from 10 ml of fresh peripheral blood by Ficoll-Paque density gradient centrifugation. Trizol reagent was used to extract total RNA, and RNA quality was then checked on an Agilent 2100 Bioanalyzer.

The receptor was derived from a woman aged 45 to 65 with Graves' ophthalmopathy. The specimen was blood. The chain employs TRBV27 and TRBJ2-1, with TRBD1 identical over 9 junction bases. The CDR3 here reads CASRPGTGLNEQFF. The DNA sequence follows: TGTGCCAGCAGACCCGGGACAGGGCTAAATGAGCAGTTCTTC.